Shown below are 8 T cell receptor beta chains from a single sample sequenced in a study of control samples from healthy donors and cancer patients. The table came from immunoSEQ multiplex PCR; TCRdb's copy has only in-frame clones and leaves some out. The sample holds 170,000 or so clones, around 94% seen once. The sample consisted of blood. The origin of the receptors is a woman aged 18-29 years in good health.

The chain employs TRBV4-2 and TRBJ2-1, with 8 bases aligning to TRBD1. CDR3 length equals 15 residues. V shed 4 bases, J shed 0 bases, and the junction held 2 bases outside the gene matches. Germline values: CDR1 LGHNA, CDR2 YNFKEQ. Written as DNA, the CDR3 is TGTGCCAGCAGCCTACAGGGGGACTCCTACAATGAGCAGTTCTTC. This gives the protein CASSLQGDSYNEQFF.

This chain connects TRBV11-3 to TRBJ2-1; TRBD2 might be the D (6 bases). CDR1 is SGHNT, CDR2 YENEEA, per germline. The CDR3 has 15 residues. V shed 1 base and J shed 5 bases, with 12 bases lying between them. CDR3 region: CASSLGGKWNNEQFF. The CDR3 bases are TGTGCCAGCAGCTTAGGCGGGAAATGGAACAATGAGCAGTTCTTC.

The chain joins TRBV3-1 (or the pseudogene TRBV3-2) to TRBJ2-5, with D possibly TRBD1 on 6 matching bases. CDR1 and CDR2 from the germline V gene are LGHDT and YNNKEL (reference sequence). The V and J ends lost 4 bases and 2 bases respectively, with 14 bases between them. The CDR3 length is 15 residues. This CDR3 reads CASSPSGGPQETQYF. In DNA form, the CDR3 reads TGTGCCAGCAGCCCAAGTGGGGGCCCACAAGAGACCCAGTACTTC.

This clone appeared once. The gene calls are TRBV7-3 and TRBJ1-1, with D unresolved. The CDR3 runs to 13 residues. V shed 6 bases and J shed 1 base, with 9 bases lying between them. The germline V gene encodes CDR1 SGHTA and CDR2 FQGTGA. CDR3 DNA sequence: TGTGCCAGCAGTCAAAGTGGGAACACTGAAGCTTTCTTT. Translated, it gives CASSQSGNTEAFF.

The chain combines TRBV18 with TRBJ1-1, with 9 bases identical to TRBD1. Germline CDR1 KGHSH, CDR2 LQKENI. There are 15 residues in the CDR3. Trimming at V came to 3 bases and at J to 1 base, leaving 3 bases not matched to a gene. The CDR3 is CASSPAQGANTEAFF. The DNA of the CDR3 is TGTGCCAGCTCACCCGCACAGGGGGCGAACACTGAAGCTTTCTTT. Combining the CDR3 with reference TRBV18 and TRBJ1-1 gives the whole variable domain NAGVMQNPRHLVRRRGQEARLRCSPMKGHSHVYWYRQLPEEGLKFMVYLQKENIIDESGMPKERFSAEFPKEGPSILRIQQVVRGDSAAYFCASSPAQGANTEAFFGQGTRLTVV.

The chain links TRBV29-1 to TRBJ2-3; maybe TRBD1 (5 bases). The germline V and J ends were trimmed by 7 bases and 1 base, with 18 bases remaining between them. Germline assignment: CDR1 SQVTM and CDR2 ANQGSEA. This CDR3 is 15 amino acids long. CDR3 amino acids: CSAGKRQTGTDTQYF. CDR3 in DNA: TGCAGCGCCGGTAAAAGACAGACAGGCACAGATACGCAGTATTTT.

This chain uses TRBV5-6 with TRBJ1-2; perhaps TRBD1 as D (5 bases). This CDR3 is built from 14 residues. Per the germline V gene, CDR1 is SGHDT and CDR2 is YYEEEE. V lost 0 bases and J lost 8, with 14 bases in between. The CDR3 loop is CASSLGGASGGYTF. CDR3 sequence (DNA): TGTGCCAGCAGCTTGGGGGGCGCTTCAGGAGGCTACACCTTC.

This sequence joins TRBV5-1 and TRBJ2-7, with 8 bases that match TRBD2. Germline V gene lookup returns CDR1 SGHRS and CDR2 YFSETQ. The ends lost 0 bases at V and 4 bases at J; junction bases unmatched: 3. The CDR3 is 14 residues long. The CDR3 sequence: CASSLAGGPYEQYF. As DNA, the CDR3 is TGCGCCAGCAGCTTGGCGGGGGGGCCATACGAGCAGTACTTC.